What follows is one T cell receptor (beta chain) and its context. Participant reports of clinical history set cohort assignment. Profiling relied on immunoSEQ multiplex PCR, and the TCRdb table lists in-frame clones only, not all of them. The sample carries around 270,000 clones, around nine tenths recorded once. The data were obtained in a study of blood T cell repertoires in COVID-19. Trimming removed 2 bases at V and 5 bases at J, with 10 bases between. The CDR3 is 13 residues long. The germline V gene encodes CDR1 GTSNPN and CDR2 SVGIG (reference sequence). The chain carries TRBV30 and TRBJ1-5; D might be TRBD1 (5 bases). Sequencing was carried out using PBMCs or T cells enriched from blood (not recorded which). The source of this sequence is a woman in her thirties or forties who had been exposed to COVID-19. CDR3: CAWSKKTDQPQHF. CDR3 nucleotide sequence: TGTGCCTGGAGTAAGAAGACAGATCAGCCCCAGCATTTT. Together with reference TRBV30 and TRBJ1-5, the CDR3 gives the full variable domain: SQTIHQWPATLVQPVGSPLSLECTVEGTSNPNLYWYRQAAGRGLQLLFYSVGIGQISSEVPQNLSASRPQDRQFILSSKKLLLSDSGFYLCAWSKKTDQPQHFGDGTRLSIL.